The next 9 T cell receptor beta chains were all read from a single sample in a study of blood T cell repertoires in COVID-19. TCRdb's table, derived via immunoSEQ multiplex PCR, lists solely in-frame clones and lacks some. Found here are fewer than 200,000 clones, about 74% of them singletons; the top ten hold around 2.9%. The sample taken for sequencing was peripheral blood. These receptors came from a woman aged 80 or over with acute or convalescent COVID-19.

This clone was counted many times. This chain connects TRBV28 to TRBJ1-2; TRBD1 matches at 8 bases. J was trimmed by 5 bases and V by 6 bases; bases with no gene match: 8. The CDR3 totals 14 residues. Per germline, CDR1 MDHEN and CDR2 SYDVKM. CDR3 loop: CASRPPRDRYGYTF. The CDR3 DNA reads as TGTGCCAGCAGGCCACCCCGGGACAGGTATGGCTACACCTTC.

This chain links TRBV10-3 with TRBJ2-7; perhaps TRBD1 as D (6 bases). V was clipped by 6 bases and J by 2 bases, with 14 bases between them. This CDR3 region has 14 residues. Looked up from germline, CDR1 is ENHRY and CDR2 is SYGVKD. This CDR3 reads CAIRAAGDAYEQYF. CDR3 nucleotides: TGTGCCATCAGGGCCGCAGGGGACGCCTACGAGCAGTACTTC.

V and J are TRBV19 and TRBJ2-1; 8 bases are shared with TRBD2. In germline, CDR1 is LNHDA, CDR2 SQIVND (reference sequence). V shed 5 bases and J 3 bases; nucleotides not matched to a gene: 6. This CDR3 has 15 residues. The CDR3 sequence is CASSVAGGVYNEQFF. The DNA for the CDR3 is TGTGCCAGTAGTGTGGCGGGAGGTGTCTACAATGAGCAGTTCTTC.

This clone was recorded only once. This chain connects TRBV11-2 to TRBJ2-7; TRBD2 matches 8 bases. Germline V gene lookup returns CDR1 SGHAT and CDR2 FQNNGV. J lost 9 bases, V lost 3 bases, and 4 bases had no gene match. The CDR3 is 12 amino acids. CDR3 nucleotide sequence: TGTGCCAGCAGCTTTGTTCGGGGGGGGCAGTACTTC. Protein sequence: CASSFVRGGQYF.

On this clone itself: Other DNA sequences in the same sample also yield this CDR3. The rearrangement joins TRBV18 to TRBJ2-1; 14 bases fit TRBD2. Trimming took 3 bases from V and 6 from J; bases not matched to a gene: 1. The CDR3 length is 15 residues. Germline V lookup: CDR1 KGHSH, CDR2 LQKENI. CDR3 protein: CASSPGLAGGNEQFF. The CDR3 DNA follows: TGTGCCAGCTCACCCGGACTAGCGGGAGGCAATGAGCAGTTCTTC.

The J gene is TRBJ1-5, the V gene TRBV7-9; 7 bases fit TRBD1. With 5 bases clipped from V and 4 bases from J, the junction kept 5 bases outside the gene matches. The length of the CDR3 is 14 residues. Germline CDR1 reads SEHNR; CDR2 reads FQNEAQ (reference sequence). As DNA, the CDR3 is TGTGCCAGCAGCCTCGGGACAGCTAATCAGCCCCAGCATTTT. The encoded protein is CASSLGTANQPQHF.

In this sample, this clone turned up once. This sequence joins TRBV4-1 and TRBJ1-3; D remains ambiguous. V shed 1 base and J shed 0 bases, with 10 bases lying between them. CDR1 MGHRA and CDR2 YSYEKL come from the germline V gene. This CDR3 is built from 16 residues. This CDR3 is CASSQVPGSSGNTIYF. The DNA for the CDR3 is TGCGCCAGCAGCCAAGTTCCGGGAAGCTCTGGAAACACCATATATTTT.

The chain employs TRBV7-8 and TRBJ1-4; possible D gene TRBD1, 5 bases. Germline V gene sequence: CDR1 SGHVS, CDR2 FQNEAQ. Trimming left V 5 bases short and J 5 bases short, with 15 bases between. The CDR3 is made up of 15 amino acids. The CDR3 protein is CASSRMGGENEKLFF. The CDR3 region has the DNA TGTGCCAGCAGCAGAATGGGGGGGGAAAATGAAAAACTGTTTTTT.

This clone was counted a few times. The chain carries TRBV25-1 and TRBJ2-3, with TRBD1 matching 7 bases. This CDR3 region has 15 residues. Trimming removed 6 bases from V and 2 bases from J; junction bases left unmatched: 8. In germline, CDR1 is MGHDK, CDR2 SYGVNS. The CDR3 DNA reads TGTGCCAGCAGCAACCCGACAGGGAACACAGATACGCAGTATTTT. This sequence encodes CASSNPTGNTDTQYF. Looking up the rest from reference TRBV25-1 and TRBJ2-3 gives the full variable domain: EADIYQTPRYLVIGTGKKITLECSQTMGHDKMYWYQQDPGMELHLIHYSYGVNSTEKGDLSSESTVSRIRTEHFPLTLESARPSHTSQYLCASSNPTGNTDTQYFGPGTRLTVL.